The clone carrying this T cell receptor (beta chain) was detected a few times. An end of the junction does not agree with germline; a read error may underlie this. Diagnoses were made from clinical symptoms, serum measures (thyroxine and TRAb), thyroid ultrasound and orbital computed tomography. Authors of the study amplified TCR beta CDR3 regions from RNA transcripts. Carried out on the TCR CDR3, a first-round RT-PCR used the HTBI primer set. Each CDR3 protein is one row after TCRdb ran MiXCR on the multiplex PCR reads. The top ten clones hold 5% to 6% of a sample with under 550,000 distinct CDR3 sequences, roughly 15% of them seen once. The data were taken from a study of T cells in Graves' hyperthyroidism and ophthalmopathy. The CDR3 has 14 residues. Germline CDR1 and CDR2: LNHNV and YYDKDF (reference sequence).

The chain carries TRBV15 and TRBJ2-5, with 7 bases identical to TRBD2. This receptor was obtained from a woman aged 18-29 years with Graves' hyperthyroidism. Sequenced material: blood. In DNA form, the CDR3 reads TGTGCCACCAGCAGAGATCGGGGGTTGGCAGGGAGGGACTTC. Protein product: CATSRDRGLAGRDF.